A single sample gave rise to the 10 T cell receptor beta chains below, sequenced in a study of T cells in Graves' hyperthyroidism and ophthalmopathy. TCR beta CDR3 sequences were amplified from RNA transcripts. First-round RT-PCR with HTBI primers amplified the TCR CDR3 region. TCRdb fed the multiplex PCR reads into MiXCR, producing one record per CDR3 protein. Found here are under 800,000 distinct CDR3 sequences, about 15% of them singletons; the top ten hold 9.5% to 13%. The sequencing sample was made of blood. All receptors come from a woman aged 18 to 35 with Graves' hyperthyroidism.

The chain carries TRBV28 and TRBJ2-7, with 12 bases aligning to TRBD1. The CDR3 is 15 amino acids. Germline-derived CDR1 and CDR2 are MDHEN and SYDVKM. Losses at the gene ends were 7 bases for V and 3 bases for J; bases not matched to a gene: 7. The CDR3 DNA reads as TGTGCCAGCATCCCGGGACAGGGGGCGTACTACGAGCAGTACTTC. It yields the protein CASIPGQGAYYEQYF.

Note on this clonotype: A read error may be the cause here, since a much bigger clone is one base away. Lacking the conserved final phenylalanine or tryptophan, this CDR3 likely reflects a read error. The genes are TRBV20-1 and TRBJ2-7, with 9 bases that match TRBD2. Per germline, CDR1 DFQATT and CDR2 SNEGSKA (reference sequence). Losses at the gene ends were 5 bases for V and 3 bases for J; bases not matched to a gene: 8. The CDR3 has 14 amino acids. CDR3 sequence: CSAEPSGANYEQYS. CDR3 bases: TGCAGTGCTGAACCTAGCGGGGCGAACTACGAGCAGTACTCC.

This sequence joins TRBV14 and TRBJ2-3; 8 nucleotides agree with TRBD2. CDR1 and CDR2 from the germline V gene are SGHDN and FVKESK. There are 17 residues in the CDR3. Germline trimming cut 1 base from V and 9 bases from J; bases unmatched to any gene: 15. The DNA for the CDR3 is TGTGCCAGCAGCCAAGTAGTTTTAGCGAGCGGGAGTGGAACGCAGTATTTT. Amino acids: CASSQVVLASGSGTQYF.

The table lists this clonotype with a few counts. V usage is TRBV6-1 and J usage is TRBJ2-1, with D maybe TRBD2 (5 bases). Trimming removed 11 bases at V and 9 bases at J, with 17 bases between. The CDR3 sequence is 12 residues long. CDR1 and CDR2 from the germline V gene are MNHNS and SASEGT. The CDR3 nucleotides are TGTGCCGCCTCCGGCCGAGGGAGTGAGCAGTTCTTC. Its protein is CAASGRGSEQFF.

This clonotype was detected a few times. CDR3 nucleotides: TGTGCCAGCAGTTCTATCAGACTAGCGGGAGGGGGGGAGGAGACCCAGTACTTC. As protein: CASSSIRLAGGGEETQYF. The chain combines TRBV28 with TRBJ2-5, with 14 bases identical to TRBD2. The CDR3 spans 18 residues. The V and J ends lost 4 bases and 5 bases, in that order; junction bases with no gene match: 12. Germline values: CDR1 MDHEN, CDR2 SYDVKM.

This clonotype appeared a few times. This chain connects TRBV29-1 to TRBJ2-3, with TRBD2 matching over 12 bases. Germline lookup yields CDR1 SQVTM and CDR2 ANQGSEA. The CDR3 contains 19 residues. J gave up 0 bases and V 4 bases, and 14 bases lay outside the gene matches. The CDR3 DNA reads TGCAGCGTTGGGGCGCTAGCGGGAGGGATGTTCTCTAGCACAGATACGCAGTATTTT. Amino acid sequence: CSVGALAGGMFSSTDTQYF.

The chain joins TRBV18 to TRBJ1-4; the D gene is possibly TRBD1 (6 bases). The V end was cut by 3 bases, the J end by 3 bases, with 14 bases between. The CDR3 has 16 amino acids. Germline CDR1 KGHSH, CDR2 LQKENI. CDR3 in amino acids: CASSPPWGAANEKLFF. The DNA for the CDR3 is TGTGCCAGCTCACCCCCATGGGGGGCAGCTAATGAAAAACTGTTTTTT.

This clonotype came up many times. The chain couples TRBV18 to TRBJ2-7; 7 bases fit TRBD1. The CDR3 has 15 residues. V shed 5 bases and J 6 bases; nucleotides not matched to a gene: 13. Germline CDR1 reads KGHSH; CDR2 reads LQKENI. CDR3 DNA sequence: TGTGCCAGCTCATCATGGACAGGCCCACTGGGCGAGCAGTACTTC. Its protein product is CASSSWTGPLGEQYF. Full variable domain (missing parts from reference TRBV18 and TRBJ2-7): NAGVMQNPRHLVRRRGQEARLRCSPMKGHSHVYWYRQLPEEGLKFMVYLQKENIIDESGMPKERFSAEFPKEGPSILRIQQVVRGDSAAYFCASSSWTGPLGEQYFGPGTRLTVT.

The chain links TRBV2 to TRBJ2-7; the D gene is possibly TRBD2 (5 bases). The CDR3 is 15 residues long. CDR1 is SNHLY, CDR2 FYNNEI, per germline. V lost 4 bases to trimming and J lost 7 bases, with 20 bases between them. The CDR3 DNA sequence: TGTGCCAGCAGTGCGTCGGGATTTGTCCCTGGGGAGCAGTACTTC. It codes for CASSASGFVPGEQYF.

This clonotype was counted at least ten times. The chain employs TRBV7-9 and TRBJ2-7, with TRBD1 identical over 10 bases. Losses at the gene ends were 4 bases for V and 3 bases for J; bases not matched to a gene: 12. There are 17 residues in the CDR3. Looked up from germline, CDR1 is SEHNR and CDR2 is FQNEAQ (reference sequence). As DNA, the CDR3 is TGTGCCAGCAGCTCACCCGGGACAGGGGAGATCTACTACGAGCAGTACTTC. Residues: CASSSPGTGEIYYEQYF.